The sequence of this TCR beta chain was determined in a study of tumor-infiltrating lymphocytes in primary liver carcinoma. Study-level points and caveats: Tumor region pairs overlapped more than did tumor-adjacent and tumor-blood pairs.

The CDR3 has 13 amino acids. Germline V CDR1 and CDR2: GTSNPN, SVGIG (reference sequence). On this clonotype: What it recognizes is unknown. Germline is not matched at one junction end, which may reflect a read error.

Total RNA amounting to roughly 450 ng was the source from which TCR beta cDNA was made with a constant-region primer. ARM-PCR, slightly modified, supplied the TCR beta libraries through three nested multiplex PCR rounds. Running about 11 cycles apiece, the first two PCR rounds relied on TRBV1-TRBV30 forward primers together with a C-beta reverse primer. TCRdb used MiXCR to reprocess the multiplex PCR reads, holding one entry per CDR3 protein. The sample lists roughly 80,000 distinct CDR3 sequences, 70% to 75% occurring once. Unsorted bulk tissue, about 19-31 mg of it, served as the source for co-extraction of RNA and DNA. The proportion of viable tumor cells exceeded 80% in every tumor sample.

The sequenced sample was liver tumor tissue from sampling region 4. The subset was: tumor region T4, right-lateral pole. The genes are TRBV30 and TRBJ1-5; D uncertain. This TCR was recovered from a woman in her sixties with primary liver carcinoma and hepatitis B virus infection. CDR3 loop: CVWSVQENQPQHF. The CDR3 bases are TGTGTCTGGAGTGTTCAGGAGAATCAGCCCCAGCATTTT.